This T cell receptor (beta chain) is drawn from a study of CD8+ T cells in alopecia areata (dated by TCRdb to the late 2010s). Some background on the complete study: The treated patients, all with moderate-to-severe alopecia areata, were enrolled in an open-label pilot trial of oral tofacitinib given at 5 to 10 mg twice daily. Tofacitinib was given for 6 to 18 months, followed by 6 months of follow-up off drug to assess delayed response and recurrence. High-throughput TCRbeta sequencing was used to examine T cell clonal expansion in alopecia areata in both the C3H/HeJ mouse model and human patients. Human TCRbeta sequencing covered scalp tissue and sorted CD4+ and CD8+ peripheral blood T cells from patchy and totalis/universalis alopecia areata patients and healthy controls. Tofacitinib-treated patients had biopsies at baseline and at 4 and 24 weeks of treatment, with a later scalp biopsy in several patients. Clonality in the scalp was compared among normal scalp (n=4), patchy alopecia areata scalp (n=8), and alopecia totalis/universalis scalp (n=8). RNA was extracted with the PAXgene miRNA kit for fixed scalp, the miRNeasy kit for PBMCs, and the RNeasy kit for mouse skin. TCRbeta CDR3 regions were amplified by immunoSEQ multiplex PCR using 35 Vbeta forward and 13 Jbeta reverse primers.

The sample's time point label, in plain terms: baseline before oral tofacitinib. Peripheral blood and lesional scalp punch biopsies were obtained from patients with alopecia areata. PBMCs were isolated by density centrifugation and stained for CD3, CD4 and CD8, and CD4+ and CD8+ T cells were sorted on a FACSAria. Receptor amplification or capture employed the immunoSEQ multiplex PCR assay. For TCR sequencing, RNA was extracted from every sample and reverse transcribed into cDNA to serve as template. SuperScript III was used to make first-strand cDNA, primed with a 2:1 mix of oligo-dT and random hexamers. Amplification bias was assessed with a synthetic immune receptor repertoire, and residual bias was removed computationally. Per the authors' processing: Raw reads were preprocessed to remove errors, and CDR3 was defined according to IMGT conventions as the region from the conserved cysteine to phenylalanine. Clonality was computed by normalizing Shannon entropy by log2 of the number of productive unique TCRs and subtracting the result from 1. CD4 or CD8 identity of scalp clones was inferred by cross-referencing scalp TCRbeta sequences with sorted blood CD4 and CD8 repertoires. TCRdb carries this immuneACCESS record with in-frame sequences only. Its versions omit some clonotypes, under half of them owing to an unresolved V gene in the studies checked, with the rest unexplained. The V and J calls and clone size are taken from that table; D and trimming were inferred from the DNA. In this sample the table shows around 61,000 clones, approximately 43% of which occur a single time. The top ten clonotypes cover about a sixth of the sample.

What the authors observed across the whole study: Unlike mouse skin, which is dominated by gammadelta T cells, normal human skin has resident alphabeta T cells that are also sequenced, and this complicates analysis of the scalp TCR repertoire. Compared with mice, TCR sequences shared between patients were less clear, possibly partly because of HLA diversity across the patient population. Lesional scalp, especially in alopecia totalis/universalis, showed higher clonality and more expanded CD8+ clones than normal scalp, suggesting antigenic drive.

This clone was seen at least ten times. Its recognized antigen is unknown. Nothing much larger sits one base from this clone, and base qualities are not available. The germline V end is reduced by 6 bases and the J end by 4 bases; junction bases left unmatched: 5. There are 13 amino acids in the CDR3, from cysteine to phenylalanine inclusive. Just the 39-base CDR3 DNA is kept, in frame starting at base 1. Via the germline V gene, CDR1 is SGHVS and CDR2 FQNEAQ. This TCR came from a human donor with alopecia areata. The V and J segments used are TRBV7-8 and TRBJ2-7; 8 of the junction bases match TRBD2. Sequenced material: CD8+ T cells sorted from blood, taken at week 0. The CDR3 protein: CASSDSGSYEQYF. The DNA sequence follows: TGTGCCAGCAGTGACAGCGGGAGTTACGAGCAGTACTTC.